Presented here are 2 T cell receptor beta chains from one specimen sequenced in a study of blood T cell repertoires in COVID-19. Data came from immunoSEQ multiplex PCR; TCRdb stores just in-frame clones and leaves some out. The table has 290,000 or so clones, nearly 90% seen once; the top ten hold about 4.5%. The sequenced sample was PBMCs or T cells enriched from blood (not recorded which). The origin of the receptors is a woman aged 18-30 years with acute COVID-19.

The sample holds one count of this clone. The J gene is TRBJ1-4, the V gene TRBV5-1; a possible D gene is TRBD1 (5 bases). The V gene's germline CDR1 is SGHRS and CDR2 YFSETQ. The CDR3 runs 16 residues. Trimming removed 4 bases at V and 8 bases at J, with 21 bases between. DNA for the CDR3: TGCGCCAGCAGCCTCATGGGGCGGGACGTAGGGGAAAAACTGTTTTTT. Translation gives CASSLMGRDVGEKLFF.

V and J are TRBV28 and TRBJ2-5; D is unresolved. Trimming shortened V by 2 bases and J by 0 bases, and 4 bases separated the two germline ends. CDR3 size: 13 residues. CDR1 and CDR2 (germline): MDHEN, SYDVKM. CDR3 amino acids: CASSLSHQETQYF. The CDR3 DNA reads as TGTGCCAGCAGTTTAAGCCACCAAGAGACCCAGTACTTC. Combining the CDR3 with reference TRBV28 and TRBJ2-5 gives the whole variable domain DVKVTQSSRYLVKRTGEKVFLECVQDMDHENMFWYRQDPGLGLRLIYFSYDVKMKEKGDIPEGYSVSREKKERFSLILESASTNQTSMYLCASSLSHQETQYFGPGTRLLVL.